Below, 12 T cell receptor beta chains from the same sample are listed, as sequenced in a study of blood T cell repertoires in COVID-19. The data were produced by immunoSEQ multiplex PCR, yet TCRdb's version contains in-frame clones alone and is incomplete. Among about 380,000 clones listed, 85% were seen once. What was sequenced was peripheral blood. All receptors derive from a woman between 18 and 29 years old with acute or convalescent COVID-19.

CDR3 sequence: CASGFWGDRQVNYGYTF. The DNA for the CDR3 is TGTGCCAGCGGCTTTTGGGGGGACAGACAAGTGAACTATGGCTACACCTTC. V usage is TRBV19 and J usage is TRBJ1-2; TRBD1 matches at 7 bases. From germline, CDR1 is LNHDA and CDR2 SQIVND (reference sequence). The V and J ends lost 9 bases and 2 bases, in that order; junction bases with no gene match: 18. The CDR3 sequence is 17 residues long.

The chain couples TRBV7-9 to TRBJ1-2; 7 nucleotides line up with TRBD1. After removal of 5 bases from V and 0 bases from J, the junction contained 6 bases not matched to a gene. There are 15 residues in the CDR3. Germline-derived CDR1 and CDR2 are SEHNR and FQNEAQ (reference sequence). The CDR3 loop reads CASSPPGGPNYGYTF. The CDR3 bases are TGTGCCAGCAGCCCCCCAGGGGGACCTAACTATGGCTACACCTTC. Together with reference TRBV7-9 and TRBJ1-2, the CDR3 gives the full variable domain: DTGVSQNPRHKITKRGQNVTFRCDPISEHNRLYWYRQTLGQGPEFLTYFQNEAQLEKSRLLSDRFSAERPKGSFSTLEIQRTEQGDSAMYLCASSPPGGPNYGYTFGSGTRLTVV.

The chain couples TRBV2 to TRBJ1-1, with 7 bases lining up with TRBD1. Germline CDR1 reads SNHLY; CDR2 reads FYNNEI. The trim removed 5 bases at V and 10 bases at J, leaving 16 bases unmatched. The CDR3 has 15 residues. DNA for the CDR3: TGTGCCAGCAGTCCATCGACCCTGGACAGGCTGGGAGCTTTCTTT. Translated: CASSPSTLDRLGAFF.

The V call is TRBV19, the J call TRBJ2-2; possible D gene TRBD2, 7 bases. V was clipped by 7 bases and J by 0 bases, with 21 bases between them. Germline V gene data show CDR1 as LNHDA and CDR2 as SQIVND (reference sequence). CDR3 length: 18 residues. CDR3 loop: CASKGRGAHDANTGELFF. CDR3 coding DNA: TGTGCCAGTAAGGGCCGGGGGGCGCACGACGCGAACACCGGGGAGCTGTTTTTT.

The V and J genes are TRBV6-5 and TRBJ1-4; D might be TRBD1 (5 bases). V dropped 3 bases and J dropped 4 bases, with 12 bases sitting between them. Germline V gene lookup returns CDR1 MNHEY and CDR2 SVGAGI. CDR3 length equals 15 residues. The CDR3 coding sequence is TGTGCCAGCAGTTATGGGGACGGGAGTAATGAAAAACTGTTTTTT. It translates to CASSYGDGSNEKLFF.

The gene calls are TRBV7-3 and TRBJ2-5, with 10 bases that match TRBD2. The CDR3 is made up of 15 amino acids. Germline V gene lookup returns CDR1 SGHTA and CDR2 FQGTGA. Trimming removed 5 bases from V and 3 bases from J; junction bases left unmatched: 6. The CDR3 here is CASSPEGLAEETQYF. Here the CDR3 DNA reads TGTGCCAGCAGCCCGGAAGGACTAGCGGAAGAGACCCAGTACTTC.

The rearrangement uses TRBV9 and TRBJ2-7, with 8 bases that match TRBD1. The CDR3 consists of 14 residues. Losses at the gene ends were 4 bases for V and 4 bases for J; bases not matched to a gene: 7. The V gene's germline CDR1 is SGDLS and CDR2 YYNGEE. The DNA for the CDR3 is TGTGCCAGCAGCCTCCGGGACAGGCGGTACGAGCAGTACTTC. Its translation is CASSLRDRRYEQYF.

The chain links TRBV29-1 to TRBJ2-3; 7 bases line up with TRBD2. Germline loops: CDR1 SQVTM, CDR2 ANQGSEA. The CDR3 length is 15 residues. V lost 3 bases, J lost 0 bases, and 6 bases stayed unmatched. CDR3 DNA sequence: TGCAGCGTTGACCAGAGACTAGCTAGCACAGATACGCAGTATTTT. Residues: CSVDQRLASTDTQYF.

The chain links TRBV14 to TRBJ2-1; 7 bases map to TRBD2. V dropped 4 bases and J dropped 3; count of bases not matched to a gene: 15. Germline CDR1 and CDR2: SGHDN and FVKESK. The CDR3 totals 18 residues. DNA of the CDR3: TGTGCCAGCAGCCCAGATCCTCCCAGGAGCGGGAACTACAATGAGCAGTTCTTC. This sequence encodes CASSPDPPRSGNYNEQFF.

This rearrangement joins TRBV30 to TRBJ2-1; 8 positions match TRBD1. Germline V gene sequence: CDR1 GTSNPN, CDR2 SVGIG (reference sequence). This CDR3 spans 13 amino acids. The ends lost 8 bases at V and 2 bases at J; junction bases unmatched: 5. CDR3 nucleotide sequence: TGTGCCGCCGAGGGACAGGCCTACAATGAGCAGTTCTTC. It specifies CAAEGQAYNEQFF.

This clone was seen only once. The chain links TRBV6-5 to TRBJ1-5, with TRBD1 matching 9 bases. J was trimmed by 6 bases and V by 6 bases; bases with no gene match: 6. The CDR3 loop spans 14 amino acids. Germline V gives CDR1 MNHEY, CDR2 SVGAGI. CDR3 residues: CASRTGTGSQPQHF. CDR3 in DNA: TGTGCCAGCAGAACCGGGACAGGGTCTCAGCCCCAGCATTTT.

The chain has TRBV7-3 and TRBJ1-6, with 7 positions matching TRBD1. CDR1 SGHTA and CDR2 FQGTGA come from the germline V gene. V dropped 4 bases and J dropped 7; count of bases not matched to a gene: 4. CDR3 length: 14 amino acids. The DNA for the CDR3 is TGTGCCAGCAGCTCCGGGACAGAGAATTCACCCCTCCACTTT. This encodes CASSSGTENSPLHF.